These T cell receptor beta chains were read from a single sample in a study of cytomegalovirus exposure and HLA in healthy donors. The table came from immunoSEQ multiplex PCR; TCRdb's copy has only in-frame clones and leaves some out. Of some 170,000 clones listed, around four fifths were seen once; the top ten hold 1.3%. What was sequenced was PBMCs. The source is a woman aged 50 to 60 in good health and CMV-seronegative. CDR3s include the opening cysteine and the closing phenylalanine or tryptophan. D genes are given only for firm matches. Only some rows state a clone size, as once, few, many or a class for expanded clones.

clone_size j_call v_call d_call cdr3_aa cdr3_nt
- TRBJ2-7 TRBV7-8 - CASSLRWQTSYEQYF TGTGCCAGCAGCTTAAGGTGGCAGACATCCTACGAGCAGTACTTC
- TRBJ1-1 TRBV9 TRBD1 CASSPRQGNTEAFF TGTGCCAGCAGCCCACGACAGGGCAACACTGAAGCTTTCTTT
- TRBJ1-1 TRBV7-8 - CASSLFRRQVVTEAFF TGTGCCAGCAGCTTATTTCGCCGACAGGTGGTCACTGAAGCTTTCTTT
- TRBJ2-3 TRBV5-1 - CASSPANQADTQYF TGCGCTAGCAGCCCAGCTAACCAGGCAGATACGCAGTATTTT
- TRBJ2-7 TRBV11-2 TRBD2 CASSLAPLAGVQQYF TGTGCCAGCAGCTTAGCCCCCCTAGCGGGGGTACAGCAGTACTTC
- TRBJ2-7 TRBV4-1 - CASSQEWQGRYEQYF TGCGCCAGCAGCCAAGAATGGCAGGGCAGATACGAGCAGTACTTC
- TRBJ2-7 TRBV11-2 - CASSSLGRHEQYF TGTGCCAGCAGCTCTCTTGGCCGCCACGAGCAGTACTTC
- TRBJ1-1 TRBV2 TRBD1 CASSDLQGGTEAFF TGTGCCAGCAGTGATCTTCAGGGGGGCACTGAAGCTTTCTTT
- TRBJ2-1 TRBV25-1 TRBD1 CASSSGTASYNEQFF TGTGCCAGCAGTTCCGGGACAGCGTCCTACAATGAGCAGTTCTTC
- TRBJ2-7 TRBV28 - CASSLAGRAHEQYF TGTGCCAGCAGTTTAGCAGGCAGGGCCCACGAGCAGTACTTC
few TRBJ2-1 TRBV6-5 TRBD2 CASSLAGVGNEQFF TGTGCCAGCAGTCTAGCGGGAGTTGGGAATGAGCAGTTCTTC
- TRBJ1-2 TRBV15 - CATSRDQERFYGYTF TGTGCCACCAGCAGAGATCAGGAACGGTTCTATGGCTACACCTTC
- TRBJ2-1 TRBV5-1 TRBD2 CASSLVGGTSQFF TGCGCCAGCAGCTTGGTGGGGGGGACTTCCCAGTTCTTC
few TRBJ2-7 TRBV4-3 TRBD1 CASSHRAGTGAYEQYF TGCGCCAGCAGCCACCGAGCCGGGACAGGGGCCTACGAGCAGTACTTC
- TRBJ2-1 TRBV5-6 - CASSLGQNSYNEQFF TGTGCCAGCAGCTTGGGGCAGAACTCCTACAATGAGCAGTTCTTC
few TRBJ2-6 TRBV18 - CASSSSGANVLTF TGTGCCAGCTCGAGCTCTGGGGCCAACGTCCTGACTTTC
- TRBJ1-3 TRBV19 TRBD1 CASRTGLGNTIYF TGTGCCAGTAGGACAGGGTTGGGAAACACCATATATTTT
- TRBJ1-4 TRBV7-9 - CASSFDWLGLEKLFF TGTGCCAGCAGCTTCGACTGGCTTGGTTTGGAAAAACTGTTTTTT
- TRBJ2-5 TRBV10-2 TRBD2 CASSAGRGGPETQYF TGCGCCAGCAGTGCGGGACGGGGGGGCCCGGAGACCCAGTACTTC
once TRBJ2-3 TRBV5-1 TRBD2 CASSFMPSGTSTDTQYF TGCGCCAGCAGCTTTATGCCTAGCGGGACGAGCACAGATACGCAGTATTTT
few TRBJ1-1 TRBV27 TRBD1 CASSSGQVNTEAFF TGTGCCAGCAGTTCGGGACAGGTGAACACTGAAGCTTTCTTT
- TRBJ1-4 TRBV4-2 TRBD1 CASSLLFRGTGAEKLFF TGTGCCAGCAGCCTCTTATTCCGGGGGACAGGGGCCGAAAAACTGTTTTTT
- TRBJ2-7 TRBV27 TRBD1 CASSLSDRVKQYF TGTGCCAGCAGTTTATCGGACAGGGTGAAGCAGTACTTC
few TRBJ1-6 TRBV6-4 - CASSDTRDYNSPLHF TGTGCCAGCAGTGACACCCGGGACTATAATTCACCCCTCCACTTT
- TRBJ2-3 TRBV4-3 - CASSQDGGPRASDTQYF TGCGCCAGCAGCCAAGACGGGGGTCCTCGTGCTTCAGATACGCAGTATTTT
- TRBJ2-7 TRBV4-2 TRBD1 CASSQVTGGLSYEQYF TGTGCCAGCAGCCAAGTAACAGGGGGTCTAAGCTACGAGCAGTACTTC
- TRBJ2-1 TRBV6-6 TRBD2 CASSYASGKYNEQFF TGTGCCAGCAGTTACGCTAGCGGGAAATACAATGAGCAGTTCTTC
- TRBJ1-5 TRBV7-8 TRBD1 CASSSSGGNQPQHF TGTGCCAGCAGCTCGTCAGGGGGGAATCAGCCCCAGCATTTT
- TRBJ1-1 TRBV29-1 TRBD1 CSVAAGQGWTEAFF TGCAGCGTTGCCGCTGGACAGGGGTGGACTGAAGCTTTCTTT
- TRBJ1-2 TRBV27 - CASSFRARDKNSGYGYTF TGTGCCAGCAGTTTTAGGGCTCGGGATAAGAATAGCGGCTATGGCTACACCTTC
- TRBJ1-2 TRBV18 - CASSPQSLPGVPYGYTF TGTGCCAGCTCACCACAGTCTTTACCAGGGGTTCCCTATGGCTACACCTTC
- TRBJ2-1 TRBV7-2 - CASSLYTDSQFF TGTGCCAGCAGCTTGTATACTGATTCGCAGTTCTTC
- TRBJ1-1 TRBV15 - CATSRVAGNTEAFF TGCGCCACCAGCAGAGTGGCGGGAAACACTGAAGCTTTCTTT
- TRBJ1-2 TRBV11-2 TRBD1 CASSPGPGQGVYGYTF TGTGCCAGCAGCCCAGGACCGGGACAGGGGGTTTATGGCTACACCTTC
- TRBJ1-1 TRBV7-9 - CASSRDRFGNTEAFF TGTGCCAGCAGCCGCGACAGGTTTGGGAACACTGAAGCTTTCTTT
- TRBJ1-2 TRBV2 - CASSRDNTNYGYTF TGTGCCAGCAGTCGGGACAACACTAACTATGGCTACACCTTC
- TRBJ2-1 TRBV7-9 TRBD2 CASSPIVLVGGNYNEQFF TGTGCCAGCAGCCCAATCGTACTAGTCGGGGGGAACTACAATGAGCAGTTCTTC
- TRBJ2-1 TRBV28 TRBD2 CASSLWGLAGSSYNEQFF TGTGCCAGCAGTTTATGGGGGCTAGCGGGCAGTTCCTACAATGAGCAGTTCTTC
- TRBJ1-2 TRBV30 - CAWSVPGGSLGYTF TGTGCCTGGAGTGTCCCGGGGGGATCATTAGGCTACACCTTC
- TRBJ1-1 TRBV28 TRBD1 CASSTRTGGHTEAFF TGTGCCAGCAGCACGAGGACAGGGGGGCACACTGAAGCTTTCTTT
- TRBJ1-1 TRBV5-1 - CASSLEAGAGAFF TGCGCCAGCAGCTTGGAAGCAGGTGCGGGTGCTTTCTTT
- TRBJ1-3 TRBV19 - CASRTDGSSGNTIYF TGTGCCAGTCGCACGGACGGGAGCTCTGGAAACACCATATATTTT
- TRBJ1-3 TRBV5-1 - CASSGAAGADTIYF TGCGCCAGCAGCGGGGCGGCAGGGGCAGACACCATATATTTT
- TRBJ1-1 TRBV10-3 - CAISLGQREAFF TGTGCCATCAGCCTAGGACAGCGTGAAGCTTTCTTT
once TRBJ2-7 TRBV6-1 - CASRGLGGASYEQYF TGTGCCAGCAGAGGGTTAGGCGGGGCGTCCTACGAGCAGTACTTC
- TRBJ2-3 TRBV6-1 - CASSELAGASLAQYF TGTGCCAGCAGTGAATTGGCGGGGGCTAGTCTAGCGCAGTATTTT
- TRBJ2-1 TRBV7-2 - CASSFQDTTYNEQFF TGTGCCAGCAGCTTCCAGGACACAACTTACAATGAGCAGTTCTTC
few TRBJ1-1 TRBV7-8 - CASSLKPLQVNTEAFF TGTGCCAGCAGTCTAAAGCCCCTACAGGTGAACACTGAAGCTTTCTTT
- TRBJ1-2 TRBV27 TRBD1 CASSLETGGSHGYTF TGTGCCAGCAGTTTAGAGACAGGGGGCTCCCATGGCTACACCTTC
- TRBJ1-2 TRBV7-9 - CASSLVQVGGYTF TGTGCCAGCAGCTTAGTACAAGTTGGTGGCTACACCTTC